This entry concerns a single T cell receptor beta chain. Antigen unknown. The data originate from a study of OX40 agonist ivuxolimab in advanced cancers. Study-level information: Prior anti-PD-1, anti-PD-L1 or anti-CTLA-4 therapy was allowed; 40% to 50% had some. Study-level points and caveats: Clones of CD4+ and CD8+ blood T cells grew by week 6 at doses of 0.1 to 3.0 mg/kg.

This CDR3 is 13 amino acids long. Trimming removed 1 base from V and 10 bases from J, with 11 bases in between. Germline CDR1 SNHLY, CDR2 FYNNEI. Sequencing used immunoSEQ multiplex PCR; TCRdb keeps in-frame clones, though not all of them. The table has about 100,000 clones, under 85% seen once; the top ten hold around 5.9%. The sample in question was CD4+ or CD8+ T cells sorted from blood, obtained in a trial of the OX40 agonist ivuxolimab. This TCR was recovered from an adult with an advanced solid tumor such as melanoma, head and neck, liver or kidney cancer. The chain recombines TRBV2 with TRBJ2-1, with D perhaps matching TRBD2 (6 bases). The CDR3 nucleotides are TGTGCCAGCAGTGAAGTGAGCAGCGGGGAGCAGTTCTTC. Protein sequence: CASSEVSSGEQFF. The complete variable domain, with remaining parts taken from reference TRBV2 and TRBJ2-1, reads EPEVTQTPSHQVTQMGQEVILRCVPISNHLYFYWYRQILGQKVEFLVSFYNNEISEKSEIFDDQFSVERPDGSNFTLKIRSTKLEDSAMYFCASSEVSSGEQFFGPGTRLTVL.